This T cell receptor (beta chain) was recovered during a study of T cells in Graves' hyperthyroidism and ophthalmopathy. Findings of the study overall: The model predicted ophthalmopathy a median approximately six months before onset.

The source material, RNA transcripts, was used to amplify TCR beta CDR3 regions. The study used the HTBI primer set for a first-round RT-PCR of the TCR CDR3. TCRdb reanalysed the multiplex PCR reads using MiXCR and keeps one entry per CDR3 protein. Of 450,000 to 700,000 distinct CDR3 sequences listed, about half are singletons. Each patient was aged 18 to 65 and had newly diagnosed hyperthyroidism of under 2 months' duration. As regards this clonotype: What it recognizes is unknown.

Germline V gene lookup returns CDR1 LNHDA and CDR2 SQIVND (reference sequence). This CDR3 spans 13 amino acids. After removal of 7 bases from V and 4 bases from J, the junction contained 4 bases not matched to a gene. The sequenced material came from peripheral blood or thyroid tissue (not recorded which). This sequence was found in a woman aged 18-35 years with Graves' hyperthyroidism. The gene calls are TRBV19 and TRBJ2-3, with 8 positions matching TRBD1. The CDR3 DNA follows: TGTGCCAGTACGAAGGACAGGGCAGATACGCAGTATTTT. It is translated as CASTKDRADTQYF. Using reference TRBV19 and TRBJ2-3 for the parts outside the CDR3, the full variable domain is DGGITQSPKYLFRKEGQNVTLSCEQNLNHDAMYWYRQDPGQGLRLIYYSQIVNDFQKGDIAEGYSVSREKKESFPLTVTSAQKNPTAFYLCASTKDRADTQYFGPGTRLTVL.